This T cell receptor (beta chain) is from a study of CD8 T cells in Susac syndrome. In its sample, this clonotype was seen once. The antigen is unknown. After extraction with the RNeasy kit, 0.5 to 1 ug of the RNA was reverse transcribed using random hexamers. One entry per CDR3 protein results from TCRdb running MiXCR on the immunoSEQ multiplex PCR reads. The data hold more than 200,000 distinct CDR3 sequences, with around 93% observed a single time. The CDR3 is 13 residues long. Looked up from germline, CDR1 is SGHDN and CDR2 is FVKESK. V dropped 4 bases and J dropped 4 bases, with 10 bases sitting between them. Overall study results and limits: The study acknowledged a relatively small number of individuals in its TCR sequencing and HLA analysis.

Sequencing used CD4+ T cells from PBMCs. The clonotype was recovered from a human donor with multiple sclerosis. The chain joins TRBV14 to TRBJ2-5; D gene ambiguous. The CDR3 spells CASSRQEIETQYF. CDR3 DNA sequence: TGTGCCAGCAGCCGGCAGGAAATAGAGACCCAGTACTTC.